Presented here are 19 T cell receptor beta chains from one specimen sequenced in a study of CD8+CD57+ T cells in acquired aplastic anemia. Genomic DNA served as template for TCR beta VDJ and CDR3 profiling. MiXCR, run by TCRdb on the reads, gives a single entry per CDR3 protein. Here the sample spans over 45,000 distinct CDR3 sequences, approximately 72% being singletons. Specimen: sorted CD4+, CD8+, or CD8+CD57+ T cells (not recorded which) from PBMCs. Every receptor here comes from a human donor in good health, serving as a control.

This rearrangement joins TRBV9 to TRBJ2-5; D may correspond to TRBD1 or TRBD2 (6 bases each). The CDR3 covers 16 residues. V gave up 2 bases and J gave up 7 bases, with 21 bases separating them. The germline gives CDR1 SGDLS, CDR2 YYNGEE. In DNA form, the CDR3 reads TGTGCCAGCAGCGTGATCTTGGGGGGCGAAATTGCGACCCAGTACTTC. Its translation: CASSVILGGEIATQYF. The variable domain in full, completed from reference TRBV9 and TRBJ2-5, reads DSGVTQTPKHLITATGQRVTLRCSPRSGDLSVYWYQQSLDQGLQFLIQYYNGEERAKGNILERFSAQQFPDLHSELNLSSLELGDSALYFCASSVILGGEIATQYFGPGTRLLVL.

To note about this clonotype: Here the CDR3 omits its conserved ending phenylalanine or tryptophan, so a read error is the likely source. The gene calls are TRBV24-1 and TRBJ2-5; possibly TRBD1 or TRBD2 for D (6 bases each). The CDR3 runs to 14 residues. V gave up 6 bases and J gave up 4 bases, with 14 bases separating them. The germline gives CDR1 KGHDR, CDR2 SFDVKD. The CDR3 bases are TGTGCCACCAGTACGGGGGCCGTGGCAGAGACCCAGTACCTC. It translates to CATSTGAVAETQYL.

V gene TRBV6-5 combines with J gene TRBJ1-1, with D possibly matching TRBD1 (6 bases). Germline CDR1 and CDR2: MNHEY and SVGAGI. The CDR3 extends over 15 amino acids. V lost 2 bases, J lost 1 base, and 11 bases lay in between. The CDR3 reads CASSYRGHPNTEAFF. CDR3 in DNA: TGTGCCAGCAGTTACAGGGGACATCCGAACACTGAAGCTTTCTTT.

As DNA, the CDR3 is TGCAGTGCTCTTCTCGGGACAGGGGTCTATGGCTACACCTTC. This sequence encodes CSALLGTGVYGYTF. The rearrangement joins TRBV20-1 to TRBJ1-2, with 10 bases lining up with TRBD1. Germline CDR1 and CDR2: DFQATT and SNEGSKA (reference sequence). The length of the CDR3 is 14 residues. Unmatched junction bases numbered 7, after V lost 5 bases and J lost 4 bases.

This clonotype was recorded a few times. The chain joins TRBV2 to TRBJ2-7; D not certain. The CDR3 is 9 residues long. CDR1 SNHLY and CDR2 FYNNEI come from the germline V gene. Trimming cost V 8 bases and J 7 bases, with 6 bases left between them. The CDR3 sequence: CASGVEQYV. CDR3 DNA: TGTGCCAGCGGTGTAGAGCAGTACGTC.

The chain recombines TRBV5-4 with TRBJ1-2; D is unclear. Trimming took off 4 bases at V and 4 bases at J, with 11 bases between the two ends. This CDR3 is built from 13 residues. Germline V lookup: CDR1 SGHNT, CDR2 YYREEE (reference sequence). This CDR3 reads CASSGGRLYGYTF. The CDR3 DNA is TGTGCCAGCAGCGGAGGACGGCTCTATGGCTACACCTTC.

V and J are TRBV2 and TRBJ1-6, with no clear D. Trimming removed 2 bases at V and 5 bases at J, with 4 bases between. Germline CDR1 SNHLY, CDR2 FYNNEI. There are 13 residues in the CDR3. Here the CDR3 reads CASSETHNSPLHF. The CDR3 DNA reads as TGTGCCAGCAGTGAAACACATAATTCACCCCTCCACTTT.

J is TRBJ1-6 and V is TRBV20-1; 7 bases are shared with TRBD1. The trim removed 3 bases at V and 8 bases at J, leaving 4 bases unmatched. Looked up from germline, CDR1 is DFQATT and CDR2 is SNEGSKA (reference sequence). The CDR3 spans 13 residues. The CDR3 DNA reads as TGCAGTGCTAGCGGGACAGCCGATTCACCCCTCCACTTT. This encodes CSASGTADSPLHF.

The chain couples TRBV7-2 to TRBJ1-1; 8 bases align to TRBD1. The germline V gene encodes CDR1 SGHTA and CDR2 FQGNSA. V was clipped by 2 bases and J by 5 bases; unmatched bases: 1. CDR3 size: 13 residues. The DNA of the CDR3 is TGTGCCAGCAGCTTACGACAGGGGACTGAAGCTTTCTTT. The encoded protein is CASSLRQGTEAFF.

This clonotype was detected once. The chain couples TRBV15 to TRBJ1-1; a weak D match, TRBD1 (6 bases). V dropped 3 bases and J dropped 5 bases, with 10 bases sitting between them. Germline loops: CDR1 LNHNV, CDR2 YYDKDF (reference sequence). The CDR3 spans 13 residues. CDR3 sequence: CATSSKGGTEAFF. The CDR3 bases are TGTGCCACCAGCAGCAAAGGGGGAACTGAAGCTTTCTTT. Supplemented by reference TRBV15 and TRBJ1-1, the full variable domain reads DAMVIQNPRYQVTQFGKPVTLSCSQTLNHNVMYWYQQKSSQAPKLLFHYYDKDFNNEADTPDNFQSRRPNTSFCFLDIRSPGLGDTAMYLCATSSKGGTEAFFGQGTRLTVV.

The chain links TRBV2 to TRBJ2-7, with no clear D. V lost 7 bases and J 4 bases, leaving 8 bases between the germline ends. CDR3 size: 11 residues. In germline, CDR1 is SNHLY, CDR2 FYNNEI. Here the CDR3 DNA reads TGTGCCAGCAAAACCCTATACGAGCAGTACTTC. Its protein product is CASKTLYEQYF.

J is TRBJ1-4 and V is TRBV7-9, with D unresolved. V lost 1 base and J 10 bases, leaving 4 bases between the germline ends. Germline lookup yields CDR1 SEHNR and CDR2 FQNEAQ (reference sequence). This CDR3 has 11 amino acids. Here the CDR3 reads CASSLGGKLFF. CDR3 coding DNA: TGTGCCAGCAGCTTAGGCGGAAAACTGTTTTTT. The whole variable domain, filled in from reference TRBV7-9 and TRBJ1-4, reads DTGVSQNPRHKITKRGQNVTFRCDPISEHNRLYWYRQTLGQGPEFLTYFQNEAQLEKSRLLSDRFSAERPKGSFSTLEIQRTEQGDSAMYLCASSLGGKLFFGSGTQLSVL.

The sample holds one count of this clonotype. The chain has TRBV10-3 and TRBJ2-5; D gene uncertain. This CDR3 has 14 amino acids. V lost 7 bases and J 1 base, leaving 13 bases between the germline ends. Germline CDR1 and CDR2: ENHRY and SYGVKD. This chain's CDR3 is CAIKGRKTQETQYF. DNA of the CDR3: TGTGCCATCAAGGGCAGAAAGACCCAAGAGACCCAGTACTTC.

The chain combines TRBV15 with TRBJ2-7; D unclear. With 0 bases removed from V and 3 bases from J, the gap between germline ends came to 6 bases. Germline CDR1 and CDR2: LNHNV and YYDKDF (reference sequence). The CDR3 sequence is 13 residues long. DNA for the CDR3: TGTGCCACCAGCAGAGATATCGGCTACGAGCAGTACTTC. Translated, it gives CATSRDIGYEQYF.

In this sample, this clonotype turned up once. The chain combines TRBV2 with TRBJ1-4; D remains ambiguous. This CDR3 comprises 14 residues. CDR1 is SNHLY, CDR2 FYNNEI, per germline. V lost 4 bases, J lost 4 bases, and 10 bases lay in between. As DNA, the CDR3 is TGTGCCAGCAGTGTGAGGCGCTATAATGAAAAACTGTTTTTT. Amino acids: CASSVRRYNEKLFF.

This clonotype was recorded many times. This chain joins TRBV6-5 and TRBJ2-1; 8 bases agree with TRBD2. V was pared by 2 bases and J by 6 bases, with 6 bases of the junction left unmatched. The CDR3 loop spans 15 amino acids. Germline V CDR1 and CDR2: MNHEY, SVGAGI. The CDR3 DNA reads TGTGCCAGCAGTTACAACGGGAGGGACCTCAATGAGCAGTTCTTC. The encoded protein is CASSYNGRDLNEQFF.

This clonotype turned up a few times. This rearrangement joins TRBV2 to TRBJ2-1; 7 nucleotides align to TRBD1. Germline assignment: CDR1 SNHLY and CDR2 FYNNEI. The CDR3 consists of 13 residues. Trimming at V came to 4 bases and at J to 5 bases, leaving 2 bases not matched to a gene. CDR3 amino acids: CASSGQGHNEQFF. DNA for the CDR3: TGTGCCAGCAGTGGACAGGGCCACAATGAGCAGTTCTTC.

This clonotype occurred many times. This chain joins TRBV7-2 and TRBJ2-7; D uncertain. V was trimmed by 0 bases and J by 5 bases, leaving 14 bases between them. Germline V gene data show CDR1 as SGHTA and CDR2 as FQGNSA. The CDR3 extends over 15 amino acids. In nucleotides, the CDR3 is TGTGCCAGCAGCTTAGCTGGGCTAGGCTGGAACGAGCAGTACTTC. It encodes CASSLAGLGWNEQYF.

This clonotype was picked up a small number of times. The gene calls are TRBV2 and TRBJ2-3; D uncertain. Germline V gene lookup returns CDR1 SNHLY and CDR2 FYNNEI. The CDR3 contains 11 residues. The V and J ends lost 6 bases and 2 bases respectively, with 3 bases between them. The chain's CDR3 is CASRYTDTQYF. As DNA, the CDR3 is TGTGCCAGCAGGTACACAGATACGCAGTATTTT.